What follows are 19 T cell receptor beta chains derived from one specimen sequenced in a study of cytomegalovirus exposure and HLA in healthy donors. Sequenced by immunoSEQ multiplex PCR; TCRdb stores in-frame clones only, minus some. There are more than 300,000 clones in the sample; just over 85% occur only once, and over 0.8% lies in the top ten. Source material: PBMCs. These receptor sequences come from a woman aged 18-30 years in good health and CMV-seronegative.

J is TRBJ2-6 and V is TRBV5-1; weak D call: TRBD2 (6 bases). CDR3 length: 15 residues. Trimming cost V 4 bases and J 3 bases, with 11 bases left between them. Germline V gene sequence: CDR1 SGHRS, CDR2 YFSETQ. The CDR3, as DNA: TGCGCCAGCAGCGTCGGGGGTGGTGGGGCCAACGTCCTGACTTTC. It specifies CASSVGGGGANVLTF.

The V call is TRBV9, the J call TRBJ2-7; the match to TRBD1 covers 10 bases. The CDR3 contains 15 residues. The V gene end was trimmed by 0 bases and the J gene end by 4 bases; junction bases not matched to a gene: 4. Looked up from germline, CDR1 is SGDLS and CDR2 is YYNGEE. The CDR3 DNA sequence: TGTGCCAGCAGCGTAGGGGCGGACAGGGGGTACGAGCAGTACTTC. Amino acid sequence: CASSVGADRGYEQYF.

The chain couples TRBV28 to TRBJ2-3, with 9 bases that match TRBD1. Germline assignment: CDR1 MDHEN and CDR2 SYDVKM. This CDR3 comprises 16 residues. With V trimmed by 8 bases and J by 2 bases, 11 bases remained unmatched. The CDR3 is CASGIQQGASTDTQYF. CDR3 sequence (DNA): TGTGCCAGCGGCATACAACAGGGGGCGTCCACAGATACGCAGTATTTT. Filled out from reference TRBV28 and TRBJ2-3, the complete variable domain reads DVKVTQSSRYLVKRTGEKVFLECVQDMDHENMFWYRQDPGLGLRLIYFSYDVKMKEKGDIPEGYSVSREKKERFSLILESASTNQTSMYLCASGIQQGASTDTQYFGPGTRLTVL.

The rearrangement joins TRBV18 to TRBJ2-7; 9 positions agree with TRBD2. Trimming removed 3 bases from V and 5 bases from J; junction bases left unmatched: 5. Germline-derived CDR1 and CDR2 are KGHSH and LQKENI. The CDR3 contains 14 residues. CDR3 residues: CASSPSGSGHEQYF. The CDR3 DNA is TGTGCCAGCTCACCTAGCGGGAGCGGACACGAGCAGTACTTC.

This clone was counted only a few times. This chain uses TRBV7-3 with TRBJ2-1; 10 bases match TRBD1. V lost 3 bases and J lost 8; bases outside the gene matches: 4. The CDR3 is made up of 14 amino acids. Germline V gene data show CDR1 as SGHTA and CDR2 as FQGTGA. CDR3 protein: CASSFTGTGDEQFF. CDR3 nucleotides: TGTGCCAGCAGCTTCACCGGGACAGGGGATGAGCAGTTCTTC.

This clone appeared once. This chain links TRBV7-2 with TRBJ1-4; 8 bases line up with TRBD1. The germline CDR1 and CDR2 sequences are SGHTA and FQGNSA. V lost 4 bases to trimming and J lost 7 bases; unmatched junction nucleotides: 8. This CDR3 spans 15 amino acids. The CDR3 sequence is CASSSGTGSGEKLFF. The DNA for the CDR3 is TGTGCCAGCAGCTCCGGGACAGGCTCCGGTGAAAAACTGTTTTTT.

The chain joins TRBV27 to TRBJ2-2; 8 bases are a match to TRBD2. The CDR3 is 18 residues long. Germline CDR1 and CDR2: MNHEY and SMNVEV (reference sequence). With 6 bases clipped from V and 1 base from J, the junction kept 13 bases outside the gene matches. The CDR3 region is CASRTGLGGRGNTGELFF. DNA for the CDR3: TGTGCCAGCAGAACGGGACTAGGCGGGAGAGGGAACACCGGGGAGCTGTTTTTT.

V and J are TRBV25-1 and TRBJ2-1; D is undetermined. The CDR3 spans 11 residues. V gave up 2 bases and J gave up 7 bases, with 3 bases separating them. Germline V gene lookup returns CDR1 MGHDK and CDR2 SYGVNS. In DNA form, the CDR3 reads TGTGCCAGCAGTGAACAAAATGAGCAGTTCTTC. This gives the protein CASSEQNEQFF. Drawing the rest from reference TRBV25-1 and TRBJ2-1, the complete variable domain is EADIYQTPRYLVIGTGKKITLECSQTMGHDKMYWYQQDPGMELHLIHYSYGVNSTEKGDLSSESTVSRIRTEHFPLTLESARPSHTSQYLCASSEQNEQFFGPGTRLTVL.

This clone was recorded a few times. This chain uses TRBV2 with TRBJ1-5, with D uncertain. V was trimmed by 4 bases and J by 0 bases, leaving 7 bases between them. CDR1 is SNHLY and CDR2 is FYNNEI in the germline V gene. The CDR3 is 14 residues long. DNA for the CDR3: TGTGCCAGCAGTGTTCCCCTTAGCAATCAGCCCCAGCATTTT. Amino acids: CASSVPLSNQPQHF.

On this clone itself: One junction end does not reproduce the germline sequence, and a read error may be involved. The chain joins TRBV28 to TRBJ2-7, with D perhaps matching TRBD2 (6 bases). The CDR3 extends over 11 amino acids. From germline, CDR1 is MDHEN and CDR2 SYDVKM. Here the CDR3 reads CASTRAGRGHF. The CDR3 DNA is TGTGCCAGCACCCGAGCAGGGCGGGGCCACTTC.

J is TRBJ2-7 and V is TRBV7-9, with TRBD2 matching 7 bases. The CDR3 sequence is 13 residues long. With 5 bases clipped from V and 4 bases from J, the junction kept 5 bases outside the gene matches. In germline, CDR1 is SEHNR, CDR2 FQNEAQ (reference sequence). In DNA, the CDR3 is TGTGCCAGCAGCCGGACTAGTATGTACGAGCAGTACTTC. It encodes CASSRTSMYEQYF.

The genes are TRBV30 and TRBJ2-2; D possibly corresponds to TRBD2 (5 bases). Germline V CDR1 and CDR2: GTSNPN, SVGIG (reference sequence). Between the trimmed V and J ends, which lost 2 bases and 7 bases, there was a span of 14 bases. This CDR3 comprises 14 residues. CDR3 DNA: TGTGCCTGGAGTAAAGACTTGAGGGACGGGGAGCTGTTTTTT. Its translation: CAWSKDLRDGELFF.

The gene calls are TRBV10-3 and TRBJ1-2, with 8 bases that match TRBD1. Germline V CDR1 and CDR2: ENHRY, SYGVKD. CDR3 length: 14 residues. The V gene end was trimmed by 6 bases and the J gene end by 7 bases; junction bases not matched to a gene: 10. CDR3 sequence reads: CAISPGQALGGYTF. The CDR3 bases are TGTGCCATCAGCCCGGGACAGGCCCTAGGTGGCTACACCTTC.

This rearrangement joins TRBV7-6 to TRBJ2-7; D uncertain. The germline CDR1 and CDR2 sequences are SGHVS and FNYEAQ. V lost 5 bases, J lost 3 bases, and 11 bases lay in between. The CDR3 is 13 amino acids. The CDR3 loop is CASSQTELYEQYF. CDR3 DNA sequence: TGTGCCAGCAGCCAAACGGAGCTCTACGAGCAGTACTTC.

The gene calls are TRBV11-1 and TRBJ2-7, with D possibly being TRBD1 (6 bases). CDR1 is SGHAT and CDR2 is FQDESV in the germline V gene (reference sequence). This CDR3 region has 15 residues. The V end lost 5 bases, the J end lost 0 bases, and 14 bases lay between the germline ends. The CDR3 reads CASSKGDGYSYEQYF. CDR3 DNA sequence: TGTGCCAGCAGCAAGGGGGACGGGTACTCCTACGAGCAGTACTTC.

The rearrangement uses TRBV10-3 and TRBJ2-7, with 9 bases that match TRBD1. There are 14 residues in the CDR3. The germline gives CDR1 ENHRY, CDR2 SYGVKD. The V gene end was trimmed by 10 bases and the J gene end by 5 bases; junction bases not matched to a gene: 12. The CDR3: CATRGGQGSDEQYF. DNA of the CDR3: TGTGCCACAAGGGGTGGACAGGGGTCGGACGAGCAGTACTTC.

Details on this clone: At one boundary the junction diverges from the germline segment, which might be a read error. The chain recombines TRBV9 with TRBJ2-7; 11 nucleotides align to TRBD2. In germline, CDR1 is SGDLS, CDR2 YYNGEE. The CDR3 loop spans 16 amino acids. DNA for the CDR3: TGTGTCAGCAGCCCCCTAGGGACTAGCGGCTCCTACGAGCAGTACTTC. Translation: CVSSPLGTSGSYEQYF.

This clone was recorded once. The chain is built from TRBV14 and TRBJ2-3; a possible D gene is TRBD2 (5 bases). V shed 8 bases and J shed 2 bases, with 14 bases lying between them. CDR1 SGHDN and CDR2 FVKESK come from the germline V gene. The CDR3 consists of 14 residues. The CDR3 protein is CASAVWGATDTQYF. DNA for the CDR3: TGTGCCAGCGCTGTGTGGGGAGCCACAGATACGCAGTATTTT.

V gene TRBV21-1 combines with J gene TRBJ1-4; the tabulated D call, TRBD1, remains unverified against the DNA. TRBV21-1 is flagged as a pseudogene. The CDR3 has 16 residues. The CDR3 DNA reads TGTGCCAGCAGCAAATCCCCTACAGGGTGCGAGGAAAAACTGTTTTTT. Translation: CASSKSPTGCEEKLFF.